These 15 T cell receptor beta chains came from one sample sequenced in a study of blood T cell repertoires in COVID-19. Only in-frame clones appear in the TCRdb table, and some are missing; sequencing was by immunoSEQ multiplex PCR. The sample consists of approximately 140,000 clones, around 87% of them appearing once. Material for sequencing was peripheral blood. The origin of the receptors is a man older than 75 with acute or convalescent COVID-19.

This clone was seen a few times. The chain joins TRBV9 to TRBJ1-3; 7 bases are a match to TRBD1. Germline CDR1 and CDR2: SGDLS and YYNGEE. Trimming took 3 bases from V and 0 from J; bases not matched to a gene: 3. This CDR3 contains 15 residues. The CDR3 region has the DNA TGTGCCAGCAGCGGCCGGGACAGCTCTGGAAACACCATATATTTT. Translating it yields CASSGRDSSGNTIYF.

This chain joins TRBV28 and TRBJ1-1; D is perhaps TRBD1 (6 bases). Per the germline V gene, CDR1 is MDHEN and CDR2 is SYDVKM. The CDR3 sequence is 14 residues long. With 4 bases removed from V and 11 bases from J, the gap between germline ends came to 20 bases. The CDR3 is CASSSGQSPADAFF. The CDR3 DNA reads TGTGCCAGCAGTTCGGGACAATCGCCCGCAGATGCTTTCTTT.

The chain uses TRBV2 and TRBJ2-1; 10 nucleotides agree with TRBD2. Germline V gives CDR1 SNHLY, CDR2 FYNNEI. V gave up 4 bases and J gave up 1 base; unmatched junction bases: 4. The CDR3 extends over 16 amino acids. The CDR3 here is CASSGRTSGSYNEQFF. The CDR3 nucleotides are TGTGCCAGCAGTGGGCGGACTAGCGGTTCCTACAATGAGCAGTTCTTC.

The chain employs TRBV3-1 (or the pseudogene TRBV3-2) and TRBJ1-2; D call uncertain. Germline CDR1 LGHDT, CDR2 YNNKEL (reference sequence). Trimming left V 1 base short and J 7 bases short, with 16 bases between. This CDR3 comprises 15 residues. CDR3 nucleotide sequence: TGTGCCAGCAGCCAAGGTGGCACACAATCAGGTGGCTACACCTTC. The encoded protein is CASSQGGTQSGGYTF.

This rearrangement joins TRBV5-4 to TRBJ2-7; D gene ambiguous. The CDR3 totals 11 residues. The V end lost 3 bases, the J end lost 2 bases, and 3 bases lay between the germline ends. Looked up from germline, CDR1 is SGHNT and CDR2 is YYREEE (reference sequence). As DNA, the CDR3 is TGTGCCAGCAGCTCTCCCTACGAGCAGTACTTC. Protein: CASSSPYEQYF.

The J gene is TRBJ1-5, the V gene TRBV5-5; TRBD1 matches 11 bases. J was trimmed by 6 bases and V by 3 bases; bases with no gene match: 5. CDR1 and CDR2 (germline): SGHKS, YYEKEE (reference sequence). This CDR3 is built from 15 residues. The CDR3 region is CASSWGQGEGQPQHF. CDR3 nucleotide sequence: TGTGCCAGCAGCTGGGGACAGGGGGAAGGTCAGCCCCAGCATTTT.

The J gene is TRBJ1-4, the V gene TRBV9; D is undetermined. The V gene's germline CDR1 is SGDLS and CDR2 YYNGEE. V lost 3 bases and J lost 8, with 8 bases in between. The CDR3 loop spans 12 amino acids. The CDR3 nucleotides are TGTGCCAGCAGCGGGTATGAGGAAAAACTGTTTTTT. Residues: CASSGYEEKLFF.

V is TRBV7-6 and J is TRBJ2-2; D perhaps matches TRBD2 (6 bases). The V and J ends lost 5 bases and 8 bases respectively, with 21 bases between them. Germline lookup yields CDR1 SGHVS and CDR2 FNYEAQ. The length of the CDR3 is 16 residues. The CDR3 reads CASSHSGTRSGGELFF. The CDR3 DNA sequence: TGTGCCAGCAGCCACTCCGGGACTCGTTCAGGAGGGGAGCTGTTTTTT.

This chain joins TRBV6-1 and TRBJ1-2; TRBD1 is a possible D gene (5 bases). Germline V lookup: CDR1 MNHNS, CDR2 SASEGT. V lost 3 bases and J lost 2, with 7 bases in between. This CDR3 is 13 amino acids long. The chain's CDR3 is CASSEAGNYGYTF. The CDR3 DNA is TGTGCCAGCAGTGAGGCAGGGAACTATGGCTACACCTTC.

V gene TRBV28 combines with J gene TRBJ1-5; 8 positions match TRBD1. The germline gives CDR1 MDHEN, CDR2 SYDVKM. The CDR3 is 14 residues long. V lost 8 bases and J lost 7; bases outside the gene matches: 10. CDR3 in amino acids: CASGPGQVGQPQHF. The CDR3 DNA reads TGTGCCAGCGGACCGGGACAGGTCGGCCAGCCCCAGCATTTT.

This clone appeared once. The chain employs TRBV11-2 and TRBJ2-5, with 8 bases identical to TRBD2. V shed 2 bases and J 1 base; nucleotides not matched to a gene: 6. Germline CDR1 and CDR2: SGHAT and FQNNGV. This CDR3 has 16 residues. CDR3 sequence reads: CASSLRVAGIQETQYF. The CDR3 DNA is TGTGCCAGCAGCTTAAGGGTAGCGGGGATCCAAGAGACCCAGTACTTC. Looking up the rest from reference TRBV11-2 and TRBJ2-5 gives the full variable domain: EAGVAQSPRYKIIEKRQSVAFWCNPISGHATLYWYQQILGQGPKLLIQFQNNGVVDDSQLPKDRFSAERLKGVDSTLKIQPAKLEDSAVYLCASSLRVAGIQETQYFGPGTRLLVL.

This clone was observed once. The chain uses TRBV10-3 and TRBJ2-3, with 11 positions matching TRBD2. The CDR3 spans 14 residues. Germline values: CDR1 ENHRY, CDR2 SYGVKD. J gave up 4 bases and V 7 bases, and 4 bases lay outside the gene matches. The CDR3 region is CAITPLAGADTQYF. CDR3 nucleotides: TGTGCCATCACTCCACTAGCGGGGGCAGATACGCAGTATTTT.

The chain has TRBV3-1 (or the pseudogene TRBV3-2) and TRBJ2-3; 12 bases fit TRBD2. CDR3 length equals 19 residues. V dropped 4 bases and J dropped 0; count of bases not matched to a gene: 11. From germline, CDR1 is LGHDT and CDR2 YNNKEL (reference sequence). The CDR3 region is CASSPIGLAGTPSTDTQYF. CDR3 coding DNA: TGTGCCAGCAGCCCCATCGGACTAGCGGGGACCCCTAGCACAGATACGCAGTATTTT.

This sequence joins TRBV28 and TRBJ1-2; no clear D gene. The germline CDR1 and CDR2 sequences are MDHEN and SYDVKM. Trimming removed 1 base at V and 8 bases at J, with 11 bases between. The CDR3 totals 13 residues. The CDR3, as DNA: TGTGCCAGCAGTTTATCGGGGATAGCAGGCTACACCTTC. It encodes CASSLSGIAGYTF.

The J gene is TRBJ1-5, the V gene TRBV10-3, with 7 nucleotides matching TRBD1. From germline, CDR1 is ENHRY and CDR2 SYGVKD. V shed 6 bases, J shed 2 bases, and the junction held 4 bases outside the gene matches. The CDR3 totals 14 residues. The CDR3 loop is CAIRSDRGNQPQHF. The DNA of the CDR3 is TGTGCCATCAGATCAGACAGGGGCAATCAGCCCCAGCATTTT.